The 28 T cell receptor beta chains reported below all come from one sample, sequenced in a study of blood T cell repertoires in COVID-19. Assay: immunoSEQ multiplex PCR; the TCRdb copy retains only in-frame clones and omits some. The repertoire holds over 250,000 clones, with around 90% as singletons. Sequencing was carried out using PBMCs or T cells enriched from blood (not recorded which). Receptors were obtained from a man in his fifties or sixties who had recovered from COVID-19.

In DNA, the CDR3 is TGTGCCAGCTCCTCCCCCGGGACAGATCAGCCCCAGCATTTT. Its protein is CASSSPGTDQPQHF. The chain is built from TRBV6-5 and TRBJ1-5; the match to TRBD1 covers 7 bases. Germline CDR1 and CDR2: MNHEY and SVGAGI. Unmatched junction bases numbered 9, after V lost 8 bases and J lost 5 bases. This CDR3 contains 14 residues.

This clone has just one count. V gene TRBV7-2 combines with J gene TRBJ2-7, with TRBD2 matching 8 bases. There are 16 residues in the CDR3. Germline-derived CDR1 and CDR2 are SGHTA and FQGNSA. Unmatched junction bases numbered 9, after V lost 5 bases and J lost 0 bases. The CDR3 sequence: CASSRVSGESSYEQYF. The CDR3 nucleotides read TGTGCCAGCAGCAGGGTTAGCGGGGAGAGCTCCTACGAGCAGTACTTC.

This chain uses TRBV7-9 with TRBJ2-5, with TRBD1 as a possible D gene (6 bases). Germline V gene sequence: CDR1 SEHNR, CDR2 FQNEAQ (reference sequence). The germline V and J ends were trimmed by 5 bases and 5 bases, with 18 bases remaining between them. This CDR3 has 15 residues. The CDR3, as DNA: TGTGCCAGCAGCCGACCGACAGGCCACGGGGAGACCCAGTACTTC. This codes for CASSRPTGHGETQYF.

This clone appeared a few times. The rearrangement joins TRBV2 to TRBJ2-3; 11 bases are a match to TRBD2. This CDR3 is 16 amino acids long. V lost 5 bases to trimming and J lost 3 bases; unmatched junction nucleotides: 7. Germline CDR1 SNHLY, CDR2 FYNNEI. The CDR3 reads CASSKLSSGGTDTQYF. The CDR3 nucleotides are TGTGCCAGCAGTAAACTTTCTAGCGGGGGGACAGATACGCAGTATTTT.

Comment on this clone: This CDR3 is also generated by other DNA sequences in the sample. The chain combines TRBV11-2 with TRBJ2-1; TRBD2 might be the D (5 bases). The CDR3 contains 13 residues. The germline V gene has CDR1 SGHAT and CDR2 FQNNGV. The V end was cut by 0 bases, the J end by 7 bases, with 7 bases between. The CDR3 loop reads CASSLDRGNEQFF. The CDR3 nucleotides read TGTGCCAGCAGCTTAGATCGGGGTAATGAGCAGTTCTTC.

The rearrangement links TRBV2 to TRBJ1-5, with D possibly matching TRBD1 (5 bases). This CDR3 comprises 18 residues. The ends were cut back, 6 bases at V and 3 bases at J, with 24 bases in the middle. The V gene's germline CDR1 is SNHLY and CDR2 FYNNEI. DNA of the CDR3: TGTGCCAGCAGAGGGCCCGACAGATCCAATACTCTCAATCAGCCCCAGCATTTT. Protein sequence: CASRGPDRSNTLNQPQHF.

The genes are TRBV19 and TRBJ1-2; 7 bases agree with TRBD1. Germline-derived CDR1 and CDR2 are LNHDA and SQIVND (reference sequence). The junction had 12 bases not matched to a gene; V was cut back by 7 bases and J by 7 bases. CDR3 length equals 14 residues. CDR3 sequence reads: CASTPGGGILGYTF. The DNA of the CDR3 is TGTGCCAGTACCCCGGGAGGGGGCATACTTGGCTACACCTTC. The complete variable domain, with remaining parts taken from reference TRBV19 and TRBJ1-2, reads DGGITQSPKYLFRKEGQNVTLSCEQNLNHDAMYWYRQDPGQGLRLIYYSQIVNDFQKGDIAEGYSVSREKKESFPLTVTSAQKNPTAFYLCASTPGGGILGYTFGSGTRLTVV.

The chain employs TRBV7-9 and TRBJ2-5, with D possibly being TRBD2 (5 bases). V was shortened by 5 bases and J by 5 bases, with 9 bases between the two germline ends. Germline CDR1 and CDR2: SEHNR and FQNEAQ (reference sequence). The CDR3 runs to 12 residues. The CDR3 loop is CASSREGETQYF. CDR3 sequence (DNA): TGTGCCAGCAGCCGGGAAGGGGAGACCCAGTACTTC.

This rearrangement joins TRBV2 to TRBJ2-7; D is perhaps TRBD1 (6 bases). Trimming removed 11 bases from V and 0 bases from J, with 26 bases in between. From germline, CDR1 is SNHLY and CDR2 FYNNEI. The CDR3 runs 17 residues. CDR3 in DNA: TGTGCCGGGCGAGGGGGACGGGGATTTTGGGGCTCCTACGAGCAGTACTTC. This encodes CAGRGGRGFWGSYEQYF.

The gene calls are TRBV7-2 and TRBJ2-3; TRBD2 agrees at 7 bases. This CDR3 is 13 amino acids long. Germline CDR1 SGHTA, CDR2 FQGNSA. The J segment lost 6 bases and the V segment lost 0 bases, leaving 0 bases of the junction unmatched. CDR3 nucleotides: TGTGCCAGCAGCTTAGCAGCGGGGGATACGCAGTATTTT. Translated: CASSLAAGDTQYF.

The chain is built from TRBV5-1 and TRBJ2-1; 9 bases match TRBD1. CDR3 length equals 14 residues. The germline CDR1 and CDR2 sequences are SGHRS and YFSETQ. Trimming removed 4 bases from V and 8 bases from J; junction bases left unmatched: 7. CDR3 coding DNA: TGCGCCAGCAGCCTACAGGGGGCGGTCGATGAGCAGTTCTTC. Amino acids: CASSLQGAVDEQFF.

The chain is built from TRBV11-2 and TRBJ2-7; tentatively, D is TRBD1 (6 bases). This CDR3 spans 13 amino acids. Germline V gene sequence: CDR1 SGHAT, CDR2 FQNNGV. Deletions cut 5 bases from V and 5 bases from J, with 13 bases between. CDR3 sequence (DNA): TGTGCCAGCAGCGTGATACAGGGTAACGAGCAGTACTTC. Translated: CASSVIQGNEQYF.

The V and J genes are TRBV7-2 and TRBJ1-2; tentative D call: TRBD1 (5 bases). The ends were cut back, 3 bases at V and 8 bases at J, with 13 bases in the middle. The CDR3 has 13 amino acids. Germline CDR1 is SGHTA and CDR2 is FQGNSA. The CDR3 nucleotides read TGTGCCAGCAGCTTCAACCAGGGCGGAGGCTACACCTTC. It specifies CASSFNQGGGYTF. The variable domain in full, completed from reference TRBV7-2 and TRBJ1-2, reads GAGVSQSPSNKVTEKGKDVELRCDPISGHTALYWYRQSLGQGLEFLIYFQGNSAPDKSGLPSDRFSAERTGGSVSTLTIQRTQQEDSAVYLCASSFNQGGGYTFGSGTRLTVV.

This chain links TRBV21-1 with TRBJ1-5; the table assigns TRBD1, which was not confirmed against the DNA. TRBV21-1 is a documented pseudogene. This CDR3 spans 16 amino acids. The chain's CDR3 is CASSNLITGSDQPQHF. The CDR3 DNA sequence: TGTGCCAGCAGCAACTTAATAACAGGGTCCGATCAGCCCCAGCATTTT.

This chain links TRBV15 with TRBJ2-3; a possible D gene is TRBD2 (5 bases). The CDR3 extends over 16 amino acids. In germline, CDR1 is LNHNV, CDR2 YYDKDF (reference sequence). V lost 3 bases, J lost 4 bases, and 17 bases lay in between. In DNA, the CDR3 is TGTGCCACCAGCAGCGAGGCGGGTCCCCCCTCAGATACGCAGTATTTT. Protein: CATSSEAGPPSDTQYF.

The chain recombines TRBV7-9 with TRBJ2-5; TRBD1 matches 9 bases. Looked up from germline, CDR1 is SEHNR and CDR2 is FQNEAQ (reference sequence). The V segment lost 5 bases and the J segment 5 bases; nucleotides outside the gene matches: 9. CDR3 length: 15 residues. CDR3 region: CASSTGTGFRETQYF. The CDR3, as DNA: TGTGCCAGCAGCACCGGGACAGGGTTTAGGGAGACCCAGTACTTC.

CDR3 residues: CASSLETAYGYTF. The CDR3 region has the DNA TGTGCCAGCAGCTTAGAAACTGCCTATGGCTACACCTTC. V is TRBV11-2 and J is TRBJ1-2; no definite D call. Germline V gene data show CDR1 as SGHAT and CDR2 as FQNNGV. Trimming left V 0 bases short and J 4 bases short, with 6 bases between. CDR3 size: 13 residues.

V gene TRBV6-5 combines with J gene TRBJ1-5; 10 bases line up with TRBD1. Trimming removed 8 bases from V and 11 bases from J; junction bases left unmatched: 15. The CDR3 is made up of 15 amino acids. Germline V CDR1 and CDR2: MNHEY, SVGAGI. CDR3 amino acids: CASRASGTGVWAQHF. As DNA, the CDR3 is TGTGCCAGCCGGGCATCCGGGACAGGGGTCTGGGCCCAGCATTTT.

This chain connects TRBV27 to TRBJ1-2; D is perhaps TRBD1 (5 bases). The CDR3 is 15 amino acids. The V and J ends lost 1 base and 4 bases respectively, with 13 bases between them. The germline V gene encodes CDR1 MNHEY and CDR2 SMNVEV (reference sequence). CDR3 region: CASSLLGDLPYGYTF. The CDR3 DNA reads TGTGCCAGCAGTTTATTAGGGGATCTTCCCTATGGCTACACCTTC.

The chain uses TRBV7-2 and TRBJ1-2; TRBD1 matches 8 bases. This CDR3 region has 14 residues. Germline-derived CDR1 and CDR2 are SGHTA and FQGNSA. With 2 bases clipped from V and 4 bases from J, the junction kept 3 bases outside the gene matches. CDR3 in amino acids: CASSLTGGAYGYTF. The CDR3 DNA follows: TGTGCCAGCAGCTTAACAGGGGGAGCCTATGGCTACACCTTC.

The chain recombines TRBV10-1 with TRBJ1-1, with no clear D. Germline V CDR1 and CDR2: WNHNN, SYGVQD (reference sequence). V lost 0 bases, J lost 5 bases, and 10 bases lay in between. The CDR3 spans 14 residues. The CDR3 DNA reads as TGCGCCAGCAGTGAGTCCCCCGGGAAAACTGAAGCTTTCTTT. It translates to CASSESPGKTEAFF.

The chain uses TRBV14 and TRBJ2-1; 8 positions match TRBD2. V lost 5 bases to trimming and J lost 0 bases; unmatched junction nucleotides: 3. The CDR3 loop spans 15 amino acids. CDR1 is SGHDN and CDR2 is FVKESK in the germline V gene. The CDR3 reads CASSLTSGSYNEQFF. CDR3 nucleotides: TGTGCCAGCAGCTTAACTAGCGGCTCCTACAATGAGCAGTTCTTC.

The V gene is TRBV2, the J gene TRBJ1-1; D may be TRBD1 (6 bases). The CDR3 sequence is 16 residues long. V lost 5 bases, J lost 3 bases, and 19 bases lay in between. From germline, CDR1 is SNHLY and CDR2 FYNNEI. The CDR3 protein is CASSPRQVGEHTEAFF. CDR3 nucleotide sequence: TGTGCCAGCAGTCCCCGACAGGTTGGGGAGCACACTGAAGCTTTCTTT.

The chain combines TRBV25-1 with TRBJ2-7, with TRBD1 matching 12 bases. Germline-derived CDR1 and CDR2 are MGHDK and SYGVNS. The V and J ends lost 4 bases and 6 bases, in that order; junction bases with no gene match: 7. This CDR3 has 15 residues. The CDR3 region has the DNA TGTGCCAGCAGTGCCCCTGGGACAGGGGGCCGCGAGCAGTACTTC. This sequence encodes CASSAPGTGGREQYF.

The CDR3 bases are TGCGCCAGCAGCCAAGAAGCAGGACAGTCCGGTCAGGAGACCCAGTACTTC. It specifies CASSQEAGQSGQETQYF. The chain joins TRBV4-3 to TRBJ2-5, with a possible D match to TRBD1 (6 bases). V was trimmed by 0 bases and J by 5 bases, leaving 19 bases between them. This CDR3 comprises 17 residues. Per the germline V gene, CDR1 is LGHNA and CDR2 is YSLEER.

The chain employs TRBV16 and TRBJ1-1; D remains unclear. V was shortened by 0 bases and J by 0 bases, with 8 bases between the two germline ends. Germline lookup yields CDR1 KGHSY and CDR2 FQNENV. The CDR3 sequence is 15 residues long. For the CDR3, the DNA is TGTGCCAGCAGCCAATCGAATGCGGTGAACACTGAAGCTTTCTTT. This translates into CASSQSNAVNTEAFF.

This clone was counted a few times. This sequence joins TRBV4-1 and TRBJ1-2; D is unresolved. CDR1 MGHRA and CDR2 YSYEKL come from the germline V gene. This CDR3 is built from 14 residues. The germline V and J ends were trimmed by 0 bases and 1 base, with 6 bases remaining between them. DNA of the CDR3: TGCGCCAGCAGCCAAGATCCAGTTAACTATGGCTACACCTTC. This gives the protein CASSQDPVNYGYTF.

This clone was seen more than once but under ten times. The V gene is TRBV6-5, the J gene TRBJ1-1; a weak D match, TRBD1 (6 bases). The V end lost 6 bases, the J end lost 6 bases, and 11 bases lay between the germline ends. Germline V gene lookup returns CDR1 MNHEY and CDR2 SVGAGI. The CDR3 is 12 amino acids. The CDR3 protein is CASSPGVSEAFF. The DNA for the CDR3 is TGTGCCAGCAGCCCAGGGGTGTCTGAAGCTTTCTTT.